The 6 T cell receptor beta chains reported below all come from one sample, sequenced in a study of shared clonotypes between healthy human individuals. Repertoires were generated with immunoSEQ multiplex PCR, while TCRdb's copy carries only in-frame clones and drops some. The profile covers fewer than 650,000 clones, with around 77% appearing a single time and around 11% taken by the ten largest. What was sequenced was PBMCs. The receptor source for this set is a woman between 35 and 50 years old in good health. Some clones in this sample may be carry-over from other donors' samples.

The chain combines TRBV5-6 with TRBJ2-4, with a weak D call TRBD1 (5 bases). The germline V and J ends were trimmed by 2 bases and 2 bases, with 8 bases remaining between them. The CDR3 loop spans 14 amino acids. Germline V gene lookup returns CDR1 SGHDT and CDR2 YYEEEE. CDR3 nucleotides: TGTGCCAGCAGCTTTCAGGGAACCAAAAACATTCAGTACTTC. Translated, it gives CASSFQGTKNIQYF.

This chain links TRBV6-1 with TRBJ2-3; no clear D. V lost 1 base and J 5 bases, leaving 4 bases between the germline ends. This CDR3 has 12 residues. Germline V gives CDR1 MNHNS, CDR2 SASEGT. CDR3 in amino acids: CASSEVLDTQYF. CDR3 coding DNA: TGTGCCAGCAGTGAAGTGTTAGATACGCAGTATTTT.

The J gene is TRBJ2-7, the V gene TRBV27; D perhaps matches TRBD2 (5 bases). V was pared by 1 base and J by 2 bases, with 15 bases between. Germline loops: CDR1 MNHEY, CDR2 SMNVEV (reference sequence). The CDR3 is made up of 16 amino acids. The CDR3 is CASSLWSGRPTYEQYF. CDR3 DNA sequence: TGTGCCAGCAGTTTATGGAGCGGAAGGCCCACCTACGAGCAGTACTTC.

The chain employs TRBV21-1 and TRBJ2-1. TRBV21-1 is tagged as a pseudogene. The CDR3 runs to 16 residues. CDR3 protein: CASSPNWLSSYNEQFF. CDR3 DNA sequence: TGTGCCAGCAGCCCGAACTGGCTGAGCTCCTACAATGAGCAGTTCTTC.

The V call is TRBV5-1, the J call TRBJ2-5; D might be TRBD1 or TRBD2, each matching 5 bases. The CDR3 sequence is 14 residues long. Looked up from germline, CDR1 is SGHRS and CDR2 is YFSETQ. V lost 4 bases and J 2 bases, leaving 12 bases between the germline ends. The CDR3 protein is CASSGTPGQETQYF. The CDR3 DNA reads as TGCGCCAGCAGCGGGACCCCGGGACAAGAGACCCAGTACTTC.

The rearrangement joins TRBV5-1 to TRBJ1-1; D is uncertain. The V and J ends lost 0 bases and 1 base respectively, with 7 bases between them. The CDR3 sequence is 14 residues long. The V gene's germline CDR1 is SGHRS and CDR2 YFSETQ. The CDR3 nucleotides are TGCGCCAGCAGCTTGGGAGACGAGAACACTGAAGCTTTCTTT. Translated: CASSLGDENTEAFF.